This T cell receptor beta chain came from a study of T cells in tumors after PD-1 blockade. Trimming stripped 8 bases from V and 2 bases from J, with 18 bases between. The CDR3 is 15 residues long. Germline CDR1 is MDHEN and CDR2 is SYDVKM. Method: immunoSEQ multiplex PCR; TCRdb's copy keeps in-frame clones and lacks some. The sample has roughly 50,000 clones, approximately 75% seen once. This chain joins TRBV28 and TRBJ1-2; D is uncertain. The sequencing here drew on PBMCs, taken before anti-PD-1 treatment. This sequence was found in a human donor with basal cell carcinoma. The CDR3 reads CASVPVTSANYGYTF. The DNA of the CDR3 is TGTGCCAGCGTCCCCGTGACAAGTGCAAACTATGGCTACACCTTC.